This T cell receptor (beta chain) was sequenced for a study of response to subunit inactivated influenza vaccine. V dropped 6 bases and J dropped 7; count of bases not matched to a gene: 10. Germline V gives CDR1 MNHEY, CDR2 SMNVEV (reference sequence). The CDR3 is 15 residues long. In TCRdb, the RT-PCR reads were re-called with MiXCR into one record per CDR3 protein. The sample includes around 570,000 distinct CDR3 sequences, roughly 12% of them seen just once. Another study also made use of these data, one on T cells expressing NK-cell markers. That source reports: Making the TCR beta cDNA relied on 5'RACE template switching with UMIs. Cells sorted as CD3+CD56+NKG2C+, CD3+CD56+NKG2C- and CD3+CD56-NKG2C+ T cells supplied the TCR beta repertoires. Seven donors tested HCMV-seropositive and one tested seronegative among the eight sequenced. The CD3+CD56-NKG2C+ fraction of several donors was likewise dominated by these clonotypes. It remained uncertain whether the expanded NKG2C+ T cell clones were specific for HCMV antigens.

The V and J genes are TRBV27 and TRBJ2-7; the match to TRBD1 covers 12 bases. The sequence derives from a man aged 50 to 60 who received an inactivated influenza vaccine. The starting material was PBMCs from blood, obtained on the day of vaccination. The CDR3 is CASSYSRDRGPEQYF. The CDR3 region has the DNA TGTGCCAGCAGCTATAGTCGGGACAGGGGGCCGGAGCAGTACTTC.